One and the same sample provided the 4 T cell receptor beta chains below, sequenced in a study of T cell repertoires in cytomegalovirus infection (dated by TCRdb to the late 2010s). Instrument used: Illumina HiSeq 1500. TCRdb took the public reads, trimmed them with fastp at Q25, ran MiXCR for clone calling and kept in-frame beta chains. One record per CDR3 amino acid sequence lists the most common genes and DNA. A total of hundreds of thousands of distinct CDR3 sequences appear in this sample, 22% of them only once. The biggest ten clones account for 18% of the sample. Source material: CD8+ T cells from PBMCs. The receptors come from a human donor in good health (CMV status not recorded). Some clones in this sample may be carry-over from other donors' samples.

A few counts support this clonotype. The chain uses TRBV20-1 and TRBJ2-1, with 11 positions matching TRBD1. The CDR3 length is 15 residues. Germline V gives CDR1 DFQATT, CDR2 SNEGSKA (reference sequence). The junction had 6 bases not matched to a gene; V was cut back by 1 base and J by 7 bases. Written as DNA, the CDR3 is TGCAGTGCTAGAGGCACCGGACAGGGGGCTAATGAGCAGTTCTTC. Translated, it gives CSARGTGQGANEQFF.

This clonotype was seen more than once but under ten times. CDR3 sequence: CASSYSPRGSQETQYF. The CDR3 DNA reads TGTGCCAGCAGTTACTCCCCAAGGGGAAGCCAAGAGACCCAGTACTTC. The chain recombines TRBV6-2 or TRBV6-3 with TRBJ2-5; D is possibly TRBD1 (5 bases). Trimming cost V 0 bases and J 1 base, with 12 bases left between them. Germline loops: CDR1 MNHEY, CDR2 SVGEGT. The CDR3 runs to 16 residues.

The gene calls are TRBV7-9 and TRBJ2-1; 14 bases match TRBD2. Germline V gives CDR1 SEHNR, CDR2 FQNEAQ (reference sequence). The V and J ends lost 4 bases and 0 bases, in that order; junction bases with no gene match: 5. The length of the CDR3 is 18 residues. In DNA form, the CDR3 reads TGTGCCAGCAGCTCGACTAGCGGGGGGGCGAGCTCCTACAATGAGCAGTTCTTC. The encoded protein is CASSSTSGGASSYNEQFF.

This clonotype was seen many times. In DNA, the CDR3 is TGCGCCAGCAGCCAATTCGAGCTGAACACTGAAGCTTTCTTT. The encoded protein is CASSQFELNTEAFF. The J gene is TRBJ1-1, the V gene TRBV4-1; unclear D gene. V was clipped by 2 bases and J by 0 bases, with 7 bases between them. CDR3 length equals 14 residues. Looked up from germline, CDR1 is MGHRA and CDR2 is YSYEKL.